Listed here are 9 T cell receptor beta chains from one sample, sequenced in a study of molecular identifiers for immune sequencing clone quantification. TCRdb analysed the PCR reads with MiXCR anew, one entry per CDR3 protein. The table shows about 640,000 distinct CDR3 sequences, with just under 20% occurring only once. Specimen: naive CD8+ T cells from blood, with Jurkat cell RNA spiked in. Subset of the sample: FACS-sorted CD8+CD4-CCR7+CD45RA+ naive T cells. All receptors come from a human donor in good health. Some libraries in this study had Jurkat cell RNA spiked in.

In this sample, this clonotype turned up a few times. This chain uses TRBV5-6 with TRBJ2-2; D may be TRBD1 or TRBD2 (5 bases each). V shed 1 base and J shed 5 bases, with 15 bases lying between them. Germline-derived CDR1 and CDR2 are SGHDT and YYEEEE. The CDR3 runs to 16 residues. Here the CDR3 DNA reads TGTGCCAGCAGCTTGAAAACCGGGAAGGGGACCGGGGAGCTGTTTTTT. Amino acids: CASSLKTGKGTGELFF.

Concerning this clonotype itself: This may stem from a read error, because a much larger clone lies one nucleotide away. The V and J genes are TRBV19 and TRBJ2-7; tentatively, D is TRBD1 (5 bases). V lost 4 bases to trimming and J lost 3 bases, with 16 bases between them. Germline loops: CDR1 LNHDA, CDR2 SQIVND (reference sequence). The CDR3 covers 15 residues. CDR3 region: CASSKGQGTGYEQYF. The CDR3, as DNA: TGTGCCAGTAGTAAGGGCCAGGGAACGGGCTACGAGCAGTACTTC.

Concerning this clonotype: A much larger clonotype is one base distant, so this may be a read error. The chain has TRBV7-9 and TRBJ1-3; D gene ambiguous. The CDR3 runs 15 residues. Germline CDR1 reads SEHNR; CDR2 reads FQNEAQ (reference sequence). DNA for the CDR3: TGTGCCAGCAGCCCGACACTTGGCTCTGGAAACACCATGTATTTT. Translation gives CASSPTLGSGNTMYF.

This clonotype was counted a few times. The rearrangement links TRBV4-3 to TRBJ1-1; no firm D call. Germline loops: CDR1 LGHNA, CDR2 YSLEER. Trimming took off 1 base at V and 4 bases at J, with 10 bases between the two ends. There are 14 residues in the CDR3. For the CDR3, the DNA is TGCGCCAGCAGCCAAGGCTCGGGGAGCACTGAAGCTTTCTTT. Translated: CASSQGSGSTEAFF.

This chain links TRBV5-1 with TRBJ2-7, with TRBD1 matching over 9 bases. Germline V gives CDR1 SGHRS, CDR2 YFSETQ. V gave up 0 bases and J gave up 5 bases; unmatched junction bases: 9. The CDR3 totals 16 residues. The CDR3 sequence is CASSLGLRTGADEQYF. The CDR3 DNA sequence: TGCGCCAGCAGCTTGGGATTGCGGACAGGGGCCGACGAGCAGTACTTC.

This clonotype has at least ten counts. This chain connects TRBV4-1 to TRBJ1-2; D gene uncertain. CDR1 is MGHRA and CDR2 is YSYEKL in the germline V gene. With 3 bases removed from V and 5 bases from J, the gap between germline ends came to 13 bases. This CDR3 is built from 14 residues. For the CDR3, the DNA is TGCGCCAGCAGCCAGGAGCGGACGGAATATGGCTACACCTTC. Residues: CASSQERTEYGYTF.

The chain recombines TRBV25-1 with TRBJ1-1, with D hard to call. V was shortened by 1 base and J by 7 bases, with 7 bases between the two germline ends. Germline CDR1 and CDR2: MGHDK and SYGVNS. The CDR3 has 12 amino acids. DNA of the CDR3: TGTGCCAGCAGTGAATTGGTCTTTGAAGCTTTCTTT. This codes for CASSELVFEAFF.

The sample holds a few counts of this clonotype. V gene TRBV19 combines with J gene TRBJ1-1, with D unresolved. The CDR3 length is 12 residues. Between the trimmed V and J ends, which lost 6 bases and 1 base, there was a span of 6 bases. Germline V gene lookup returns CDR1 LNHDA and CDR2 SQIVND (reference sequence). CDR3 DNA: TGTGCCAGTAGCCGGAAGAACACTGAAGCTTTCTTT. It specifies CASSRKNTEAFF.

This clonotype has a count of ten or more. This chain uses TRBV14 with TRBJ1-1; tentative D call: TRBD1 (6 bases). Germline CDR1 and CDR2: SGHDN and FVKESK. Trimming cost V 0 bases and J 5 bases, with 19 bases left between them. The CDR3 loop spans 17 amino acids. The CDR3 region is CASSQDQGPLIVTEAFF. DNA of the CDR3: TGTGCCAGCAGCCAAGATCAGGGGCCCCTGATAGTGACTGAAGCTTTCTTT.